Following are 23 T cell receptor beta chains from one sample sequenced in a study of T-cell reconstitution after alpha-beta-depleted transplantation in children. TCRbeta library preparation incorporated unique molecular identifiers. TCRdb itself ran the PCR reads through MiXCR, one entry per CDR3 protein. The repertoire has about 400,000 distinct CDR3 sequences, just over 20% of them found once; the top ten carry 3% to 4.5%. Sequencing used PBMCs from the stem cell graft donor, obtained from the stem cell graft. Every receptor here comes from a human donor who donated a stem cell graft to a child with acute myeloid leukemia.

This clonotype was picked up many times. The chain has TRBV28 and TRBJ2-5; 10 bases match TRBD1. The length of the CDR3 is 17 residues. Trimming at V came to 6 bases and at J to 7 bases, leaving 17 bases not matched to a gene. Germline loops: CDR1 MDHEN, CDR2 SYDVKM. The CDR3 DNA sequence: TGTGCCAGCAGCCGGCTCGGACAGGGGGGTAAAGAGGGGACCCAGTACTTC. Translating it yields CASSRLGQGGKEGTQYF.

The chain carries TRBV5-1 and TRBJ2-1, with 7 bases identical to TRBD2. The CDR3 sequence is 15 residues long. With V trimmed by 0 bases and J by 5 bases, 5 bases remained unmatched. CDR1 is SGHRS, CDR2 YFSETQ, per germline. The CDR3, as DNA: TGCGCCAGCAGCTTGGGCCAGCGGGATCACAATGAGCAGTTCTTC. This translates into CASSLGQRDHNEQFF.

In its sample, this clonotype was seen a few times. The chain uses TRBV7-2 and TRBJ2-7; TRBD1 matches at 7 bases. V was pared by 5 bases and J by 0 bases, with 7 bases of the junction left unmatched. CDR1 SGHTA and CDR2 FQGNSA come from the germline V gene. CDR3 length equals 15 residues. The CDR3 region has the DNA TGTGCCAGCAGCGCCCAGACAGGGATCTCCTACGAGCAGTACTTC. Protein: CASSAQTGISYEQYF.

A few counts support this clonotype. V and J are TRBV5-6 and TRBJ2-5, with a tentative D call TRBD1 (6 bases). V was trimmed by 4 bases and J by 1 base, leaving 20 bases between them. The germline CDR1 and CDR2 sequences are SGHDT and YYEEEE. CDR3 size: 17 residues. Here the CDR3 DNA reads TGTGCCAGCAGCCCCAGGGCACAGGGCAATTTCCAAGAGACCCAGTACTTC. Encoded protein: CASSPRAQGNFQETQYF.

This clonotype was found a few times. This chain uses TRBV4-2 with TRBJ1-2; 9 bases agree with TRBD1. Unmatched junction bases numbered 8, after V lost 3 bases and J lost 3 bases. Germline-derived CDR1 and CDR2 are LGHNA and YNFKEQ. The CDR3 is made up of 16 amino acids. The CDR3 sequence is CASSQGGQGGDYGYTF. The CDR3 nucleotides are TGTGCCAGCAGCCAGGGGGGACAGGGAGGCGACTATGGCTACACCTTC.

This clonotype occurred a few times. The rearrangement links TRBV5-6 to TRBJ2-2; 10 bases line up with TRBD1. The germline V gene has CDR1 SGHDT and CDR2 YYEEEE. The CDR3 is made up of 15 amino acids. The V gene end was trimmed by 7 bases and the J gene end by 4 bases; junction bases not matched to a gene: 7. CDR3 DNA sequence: TGTGCCAGCCAGCAGGGGACAGGGGTCACCGGGGAGCTGTTTTTT. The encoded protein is CASQQGTGVTGELFF.

CDR3 nucleotide sequence: TGCGCCAGCAGCGCTGGTGGGACGGTGGATGGCGAGCAGTACTTC. Encoded protein: CASSAGGTVDGEQYF. The rearrangement joins TRBV5-1 to TRBJ2-7; D possibly matches TRBD1 or TRBD2 (5 bases each). Trimming took 4 bases from V and 6 from J, leaving 20 bases between them. Germline CDR1 and CDR2: SGHRS and YFSETQ. The CDR3 runs to 15 residues.

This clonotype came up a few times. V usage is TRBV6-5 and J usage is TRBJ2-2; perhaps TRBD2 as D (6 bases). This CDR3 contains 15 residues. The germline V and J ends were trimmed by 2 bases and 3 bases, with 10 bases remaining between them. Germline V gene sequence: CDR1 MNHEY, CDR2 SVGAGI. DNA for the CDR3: TGTGCCAGCAGTTACGGAGGAGGGGACACCGGGGAGCTGTTTTTT. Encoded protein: CASSYGGGDTGELFF.

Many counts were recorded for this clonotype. CDR3 protein: CASSLPLNNEQFF. CDR3 coding DNA: TGTGCCAGCAGCTTACCCCTGAACAATGAGCAGTTCTTC. The rearrangement joins TRBV13 to TRBJ2-1; D gene ambiguous. The CDR3 sequence is 13 residues long. Germline lookup yields CDR1 PRHDT and CDR2 FYEKMQ (reference sequence). With 2 bases removed from V and 5 bases from J, the gap between germline ends came to 7 bases.

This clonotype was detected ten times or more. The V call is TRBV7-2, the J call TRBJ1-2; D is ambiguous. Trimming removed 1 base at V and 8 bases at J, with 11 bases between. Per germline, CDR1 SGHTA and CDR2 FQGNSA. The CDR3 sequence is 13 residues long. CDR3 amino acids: CASSLVLLGGYTF. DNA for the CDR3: TGTGCCAGCAGCTTAGTCCTCCTAGGAGGCTACACCTTC.

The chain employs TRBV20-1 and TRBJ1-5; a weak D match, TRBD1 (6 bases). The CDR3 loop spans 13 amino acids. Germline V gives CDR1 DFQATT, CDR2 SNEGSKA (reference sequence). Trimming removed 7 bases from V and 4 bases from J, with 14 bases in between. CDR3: CSGVGRGNQPQHF. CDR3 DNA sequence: TGCAGTGGGGTTGGCAGGGGAAATCAGCCCCAGCATTTT.

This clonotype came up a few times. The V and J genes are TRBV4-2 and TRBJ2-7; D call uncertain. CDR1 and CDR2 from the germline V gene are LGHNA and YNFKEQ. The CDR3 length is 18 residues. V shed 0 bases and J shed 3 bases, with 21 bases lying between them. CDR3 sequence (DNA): TGTGCCAGCAGCCAAGATTCCCCCCTGACCGGGTATTACTACGAGCAGTACTTC. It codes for CASSQDSPLTGYYYEQYF.

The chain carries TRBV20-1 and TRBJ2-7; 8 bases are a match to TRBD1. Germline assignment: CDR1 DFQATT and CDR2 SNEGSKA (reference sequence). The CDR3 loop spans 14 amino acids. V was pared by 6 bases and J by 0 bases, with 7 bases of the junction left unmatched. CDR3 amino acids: CSAEDRAGSYEQYF. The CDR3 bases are TGCAGTGCCGAGGACAGGGCAGGCTCCTACGAGCAGTACTTC.

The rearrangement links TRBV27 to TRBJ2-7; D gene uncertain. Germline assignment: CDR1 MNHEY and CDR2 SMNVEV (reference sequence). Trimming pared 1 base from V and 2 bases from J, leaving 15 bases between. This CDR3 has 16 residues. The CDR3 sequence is CASSLWPPDSTYEQYF. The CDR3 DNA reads TGTGCCAGCAGTTTATGGCCCCCTGACTCGACCTACGAGCAGTACTTC.

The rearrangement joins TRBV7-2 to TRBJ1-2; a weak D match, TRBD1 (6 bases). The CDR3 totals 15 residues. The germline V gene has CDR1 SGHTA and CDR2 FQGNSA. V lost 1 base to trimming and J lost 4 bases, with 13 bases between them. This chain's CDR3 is CASSLGLTGGYGYTF. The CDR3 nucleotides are TGTGCCAGCAGCTTAGGATTGACAGGCGGCTATGGCTACACCTTC.

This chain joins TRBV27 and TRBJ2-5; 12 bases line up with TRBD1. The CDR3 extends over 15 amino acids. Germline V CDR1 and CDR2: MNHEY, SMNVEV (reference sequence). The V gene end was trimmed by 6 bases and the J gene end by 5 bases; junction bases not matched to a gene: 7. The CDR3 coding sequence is TGTGCCAGCAGGCCGGGACAGGGGGCATGGGAGACCCAGTACTTC. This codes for CASRPGQGAWETQYF.

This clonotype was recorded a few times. The CDR3, as DNA: TGTGCCAGCAGCTCCCCAGGGACTAAAGGATGGGGAGATACGCAGTATTTT. Protein product: CASSSPGTKGWGDTQYF. V gene TRBV5-4 combines with J gene TRBJ2-3, with 7 bases matching TRBD2. The CDR3 totals 17 residues. V dropped 3 bases and J dropped 5; count of bases not matched to a gene: 15. CDR1 SGHNT and CDR2 YYREEE come from the germline V gene (reference sequence).

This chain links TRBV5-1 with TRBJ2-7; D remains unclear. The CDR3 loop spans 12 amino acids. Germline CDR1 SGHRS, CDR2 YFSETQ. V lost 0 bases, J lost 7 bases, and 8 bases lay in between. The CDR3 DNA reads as TGCGCCAGCAGCTTGGACGGCCGAGAGCAGTACTTC. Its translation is CASSLDGREQYF.

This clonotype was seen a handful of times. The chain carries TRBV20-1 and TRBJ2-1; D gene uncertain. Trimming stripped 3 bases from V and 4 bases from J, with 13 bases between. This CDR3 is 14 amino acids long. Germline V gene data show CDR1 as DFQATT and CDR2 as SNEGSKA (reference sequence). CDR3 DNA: TGCAGTGCTAGTGCGAGCAGGCCGTACAATGAGCAGTTCTTC. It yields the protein CSASASRPYNEQFF.

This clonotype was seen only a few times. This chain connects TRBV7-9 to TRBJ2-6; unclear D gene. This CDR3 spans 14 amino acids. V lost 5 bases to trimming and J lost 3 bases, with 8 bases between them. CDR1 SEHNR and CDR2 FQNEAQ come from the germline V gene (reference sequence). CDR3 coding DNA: TGTGCCAGCAGCCACCTCTTTGGGGCCAACGTCCTGACTTTC. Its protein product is CASSHLFGANVLTF.

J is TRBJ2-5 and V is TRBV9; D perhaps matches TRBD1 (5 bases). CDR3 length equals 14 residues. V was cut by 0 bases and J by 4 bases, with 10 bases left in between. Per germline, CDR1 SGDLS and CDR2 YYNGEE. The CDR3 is CASSVVPQGETQYF. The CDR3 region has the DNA TGTGCCAGCAGCGTAGTCCCCCAGGGAGAGACCCAGTACTTC.

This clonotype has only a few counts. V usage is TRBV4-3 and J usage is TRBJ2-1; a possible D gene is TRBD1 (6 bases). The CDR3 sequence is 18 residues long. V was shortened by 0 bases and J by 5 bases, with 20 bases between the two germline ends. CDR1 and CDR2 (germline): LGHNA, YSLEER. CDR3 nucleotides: TGCGCCAGCAGCCAAGAGCCCGCGTGGCAGGGGTTTAACAATGAGCAGTTCTTC. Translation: CASSQEPAWQGFNNEQFF.

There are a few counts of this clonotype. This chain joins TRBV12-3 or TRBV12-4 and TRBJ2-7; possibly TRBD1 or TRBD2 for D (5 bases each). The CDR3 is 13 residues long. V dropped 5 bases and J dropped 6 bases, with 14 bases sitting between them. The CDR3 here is CASSPGPTGEQYF. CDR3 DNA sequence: TGTGCCAGCAGTCCGGGACCGACGGGCGAGCAGTACTTC.